This TCR beta chain appears in the sequencing data of a study of CD8 T cells in Susac syndrome. Findings and limits, study-wide: The TCR sequencing and HLA analysis in the study involved a relatively small number of individuals, as the study acknowledged.

Germline assignment: CDR1 MNHEY and CDR2 SVGEGT. The CDR3 is 15 residues long. V lost 2 bases to trimming and J lost 10 bases, with 20 bases between them. Regarding this clonotype: The antigen is undetermined.

Relapsing-remitting disease, either stable or active, was present in the treatment-naive patients who were the multiple sclerosis controls. In contrast to the negatively isolated CD8+ and CD4+ T cells, TEMRA cells were FACS-enriched. It was with random hexamers that roughly 0.45 to 1 ug RNA was reverse transcribed. TCR beta CDR3 was amplified by immunoSEQ multiplex PCR. This amplification extended across 54 Vbeta and 13 Jbeta segments. TCRdb re-called the immunoSEQ multiplex PCR reads with MiXCR, one entry per CDR3 protein. Of about 300,000 distinct CDR3 sequences listed, 92% are singletons. Sequencing was done on a sample of CD4+ T cells from PBMCs. The receptor was derived from a human donor with multiple sclerosis. The chain has TRBV6-2 or TRBV6-3 and TRBJ1-1; D is unresolved. For the CDR3, the DNA is TGTGCCAGCAGTTACGATCGCGCCGGCCAACCGGGAGCTTTCTTT. Translated: CASSYDRAGQPGAFF.